This T cell receptor (beta chain) was sequenced for a study of blood T cell repertoires in COVID-19. Study-wide background: Samples of COVID-19 (acute and convalescent) were obtained from the United States, Italy and Spain.

Original data processing: Amplifying reference gene primers gave estimates of nucleated cell counts. Profiled with immunoSEQ multiplex PCR; TCRdb holds only in-frame clones, not every one. The DNA was the basis for D and trimming; V, J and clone size are from that table. The table lists a few hundred thousand clones, approximately 89% of them singletons. Among Cohort 3 donors, those recovered had two negative PCRs, clearance, or symptom resolution. V was trimmed by 6 bases and J by 2 bases, leaving 14 bases between them. The CDR3 is 15 amino acids. Germline V gene lookup returns CDR1 MGHRA and CDR2 YSYEKL.

The specimen was PBMCs or T cells enriched from blood (not recorded which). The TCR originated in a woman aged 60-75 years who had recovered from COVID-19. The chain joins TRBV4-1 to TRBJ1-3; D ambiguous. The CDR3 region is CASRRMLLAGNTIYF. CDR3 nucleotides: TGCGCCAGCAGGCGAATGCTCTTGGCTGGAAACACCATATATTTT.